The entry below describes one T cell receptor beta chain. This entry is derived from a study of T cells in tuberculosis. V lost 6 bases to trimming and J lost 0 bases; unmatched junction nucleotides: 8. CDR3 length: 16 amino acids. Germline loops: CDR1 SNHLY, CDR2 FYNNEI. Measured with immunoSEQ multiplex PCR; TCRdb has only the in-frame clones, and not every one. The sample includes some 34,000 clones, approximately 90% of them seen just once. Sequencing used PBMCs. This TCR derives from a donor aged 10 to 29 with latent tuberculosis or without tuberculosis infection. Some clones in this sample may be carry-over from other donors' samples. This chain joins TRBV2 and TRBJ2-1; 7 nucleotides align to TRBD1. The CDR3 spells CASSGQVPSSYNEQFF. The DNA for the CDR3 is TGTGCCAGCAGCGGACAGGTCCCGAGCTCCTACAATGAGCAGTTCTTC.